The 10 T cell receptor beta chains reported below all come from one sample, sequenced in a study of cytomegalovirus exposure and HLA in healthy donors. The PCR had 60 Vbeta and 13 Jbeta primers. TCRdb's table, derived via immunoSEQ multiplex PCR, lists solely in-frame clones and lacks some. Of 180,000 or so clones listed, roughly 79% were seen once; the top ten hold roughly 13%. The sequencing input was PBMCs. The receptors originated from a middle-aged man in good health and CMV-seropositive.

This clone was seen more than once but under ten times. The genes are TRBV18 and TRBJ1-1; no reliable D call. V lost 2 bases and J lost 4, with 14 bases in between. The germline gives CDR1 KGHSH, CDR2 LQKENI. The CDR3 covers 15 residues. CDR3 region: CASSPAASASTEAFF. The DNA for the CDR3 is TGTGCCAGCTCACCAGCGGCTTCCGCCTCCACTGAAGCTTTCTTT.

This rearrangement joins TRBV14 to TRBJ1-6; a possible D gene is TRBD1 (5 bases). This CDR3 has 15 residues. V lost 6 bases and J 2 bases, leaving 11 bases between the germline ends. CDR1 and CDR2 from the germline V gene are SGHDN and FVKESK. The CDR3, as DNA: TGTGCCAGCAGTGAACAGGTTACCTATAATTCACCCCTCCACTTT. It codes for CASSEQVTYNSPLHF.

V usage is TRBV7-7 and J usage is TRBJ2-4, with D possibly being TRBD1 (6 bases). This CDR3 is 15 amino acids long. CDR1 is SSHAT and CDR2 is FNYEAQ in the germline V gene (reference sequence). Trimming took off 1 base at V and 7 bases at J, with 14 bases between the two ends. CDR3 in DNA: TGTGCCAGCAGCTTAGGCGGCAGGGGAGAGAACATTCAGTACTTC. This gives the protein CASSLGGRGENIQYF.

The chain recombines TRBV5-1 with TRBJ1-1; D gene ambiguous. V was pared by 4 bases and J by 5 bases, with 18 bases between. Germline V gene data show CDR1 as SGHRS and CDR2 as YFSETQ. The CDR3 covers 15 residues. The CDR3 loop is CASSVGKTRGTEAFF. For the CDR3, the DNA is TGCGCCAGCAGCGTGGGGAAGACGCGAGGGACTGAAGCTTTCTTT.

This clone was picked up a small number of times. The same CDR3 can be traced to other DNA sequences in this sample. CDR3 residues: CASSQGGGANTGELFF. DNA of the CDR3: TGTGCCAGCAGCCAAGGCGGGGGGGCAAACACCGGGGAGCTGTTTTTT. The rearrangement joins TRBV4-2 to TRBJ2-2, with 9 bases matching TRBD2. CDR3 length: 16 amino acids. CDR1 and CDR2 from the germline V gene are LGHNA and YNFKEQ. After removal of 1 base from V and 2 bases from J, the junction contained 2 bases not matched to a gene.

This clone turned up a few times. The CDR3 loop reads CASSLKWVGQGVYEQYF. The DNA of the CDR3 is TGTGCCAGCAGTTTAAAGTGGGTTGGACAGGGAGTCTACGAGCAGTACTTC. The rearrangement links TRBV27 to TRBJ2-7; TRBD1 matches at 8 bases. The CDR3 totals 17 residues. Germline assignment: CDR1 MNHEY and CDR2 SMNVEV (reference sequence). The junction had 12 bases not matched to a gene; V was cut back by 2 bases and J by 3 bases.

The chain couples TRBV28 to TRBJ1-4; 12 positions agree with TRBD1. CDR1 MDHEN and CDR2 SYDVKM come from the germline V gene. J was trimmed by 7 bases and V by 5 bases; bases with no gene match: 8. This CDR3 is built from 16 residues. CDR3: CASSLPGQGASEKLFF. CDR3 nucleotide sequence: TGTGCCAGCAGTCTGCCGGGACAGGGGGCGAGTGAAAAACTGTTTTTT. Full variable domain (outside the CDR3, taken from reference TRBV28 and TRBJ1-4): DVKVTQSSRYLVKRTGEKVFLECVQDMDHENMFWYRQDPGLGLRLIYFSYDVKMKEKGDIPEGYSVSREKKERFSLILESASTNQTSMYLCASSLPGQGASEKLFFGSGTQLSVL.

V usage is TRBV7-9 and J usage is TRBJ1-1, with D possibly being TRBD1 (5 bases). The CDR3 is 13 residues long. Germline V gene sequence: CDR1 SEHNR, CDR2 FQNEAQ (reference sequence). V was trimmed by 8 bases and J by 3 bases, leaving 13 bases between them. The CDR3 coding sequence is TGTGCCAGCTCGGTCGGGGGTGACACTGAAGCTTTCTTT. Encoded protein: CASSVGGDTEAFF.

This clone has more than one count but fewer than ten. The genes are TRBV28 and TRBJ1-1, with D unclear. The V end lost 5 bases, the J end lost 6 bases, and 16 bases lay between the germline ends. Germline assignment: CDR1 MDHEN and CDR2 SYDVKM. The length of the CDR3 is 14 residues. CDR3 nucleotides: TGTGCCAGCAGTGGTGCAGAGGAAGGCCCTGAAGCTTTCTTT. Its protein product is CASSGAEEGPEAFF.

The rearrangement uses TRBV28 and TRBJ1-1; 7 nucleotides agree with TRBD1. The CDR3 is 16 residues long. V lost 6 bases to trimming and J lost 3 bases; unmatched junction nucleotides: 13. CDR1 is MDHEN, CDR2 SYDVKM, per germline. CDR3 nucleotides: TGTGCCAGCAGGACCACAGGAAGGGGGCTGCACACTGAAGCTTTCTTT. It codes for CASRTTGRGLHTEAFF. The full variable domain, rest sourced from reference TRBV28 and TRBJ1-1, is DVKVTQSSRYLVKRTGEKVFLECVQDMDHENMFWYRQDPGLGLRLIYFSYDVKMKEKGDIPEGYSVSREKKERFSLILESASTNQTSMYLCASRTTGRGLHTEAFFGQGTRLTVV.